The clone carrying this T cell receptor beta chain showed up just a few times. This CDR3 is built from 13 residues. Germline CDR1 and CDR2: LGHNA and YSLEER. Deletions cut 0 bases from V and 3 bases from J, with 6 bases between. The data derive from a study of shared T cell receptors in the human thymus. Assay: immunoSEQ multiplex PCR; the TCRdb copy retains only in-frame clones and omits some. The table lists some 700,000 clones, 70% to 90% of them singletons, with around 0.0094% in the top ten. The same data also went into a second study, on human thymus T cells. That paper adds: Healthy Finnish infants having corrective surgery for congenital heart defects served as donors. In corrective heart surgery, resections were taken, and these provided the thymus tissue. Both thymic and peripheral blood repertoires showed apparently biased V and J usage. Related work found strong thymic repertoire overlap between unrelated individuals.

The J gene is TRBJ2-7, the V gene TRBV4-3; no reliable D call. The TCR comes from a girl under two years old with a congenital heart defect. Source material: thymocytes. The CDR3 protein is CASSQDVSYEQYF. The CDR3 nucleotides read TGCGCCAGCAGCCAAGACGTCAGCTACGAGCAGTACTTC.